These 25 T cell receptor beta chains originate from one sample sequenced in a study of shared clonotypes between healthy human individuals. Assay: immunoSEQ multiplex PCR; the TCRdb copy retains only in-frame clones and omits some. The data contain some 550,000 clones, more than 95% of them seen just once; the ten biggest clones take up approximately 0.057%. The sample was naive CD4+ T cells sorted from blood. Subset given: CD45RA+ positively selected. These receptors originate from a woman aged 25 to 39 in good health.

This chain links TRBV6-4 with TRBJ1-1; no clear D gene. From germline, CDR1 is MRHNA and CDR2 SNTAGT. The CDR3 is 13 residues long. V was pared by 5 bases and J by 2 bases, with 9 bases between. The CDR3 loop is CASSPEPNTEAFF. The DNA for the CDR3 is TGTGCCAGCAGTCCCGAACCAAACACTGAAGCTTTCTTT.

The gene calls are TRBV28 and TRBJ2-1; 11 bases align to TRBD2. Germline values: CDR1 MDHEN, CDR2 SYDVKM. The CDR3 contains 15 residues. After removal of 6 bases from V and 2 bases from J, the junction contained 3 bases not matched to a gene. CDR3 in amino acids: CASRISGRAYNEQFF. The CDR3 nucleotides read TGTGCCAGCAGGATTAGCGGGAGGGCCTACAATGAGCAGTTCTTC.

This chain connects TRBV7-8 to TRBJ1-3, with TRBD1 as a possible D gene (6 bases). CDR3 length: 16 amino acids. The germline V gene has CDR1 SGHVS and CDR2 FQNEAQ. The germline V and J ends were trimmed by 5 bases and 0 bases, with 14 bases remaining between them. This chain's CDR3 is CASSQLDRNSGNTIYF. CDR3 coding DNA: TGTGCCAGCAGCCAATTGGACAGAAACTCTGGAAACACCATATATTTT.

The chain couples TRBV5-5 to TRBJ1-3; no firm D call. Looked up from germline, CDR1 is SGHKS and CDR2 is YYEKEE (reference sequence). CDR3 length: 15 amino acids. V was clipped by 1 base and J by 1 base, with 9 bases between them. In DNA, the CDR3 is TGTGCCAGCAGCTTGTTTCCCTCTTCTGGAAACACCATATATTTT. Its translation is CASSLFPSSGNTIYF.

V usage is TRBV6-6 and J usage is TRBJ1-1; possible D gene TRBD1, 6 bases. The V and J ends lost 2 bases and 0 bases respectively, with 13 bases between them. CDR1 and CDR2 (germline): MNHNY, SVGAGI (reference sequence). This CDR3 has 16 residues. CDR3 protein: CASSYDGQPMNTEAFF. The CDR3 DNA sequence: TGTGCCAGCAGTTACGACGGACAGCCAATGAACACTGAAGCTTTCTTT.

The chain joins TRBV19 to TRBJ2-3; TRBD1 agrees at 7 bases. The germline V gene encodes CDR1 LNHDA and CDR2 SQIVND (reference sequence). The junction had 7 bases not matched to a gene; V was cut back by 7 bases and J by 3 bases. This CDR3 region has 14 residues. The chain's CDR3 is CASKSGGITDTQYF. The CDR3 DNA is TGTGCCAGTAAATCAGGGGGAATAACAGATACGCAGTATTTT.

V and J are TRBV7-9 and TRBJ2-1, with 12 bases matching TRBD2. CDR3 length: 15 residues. Losses at the gene ends were 5 bases for V and 7 bases for J; bases not matched to a gene: 6. Germline CDR1 is SEHNR and CDR2 is FQNEAQ (reference sequence). This chain's CDR3 is CASSNPSGRANEQFF. The CDR3 DNA reads TGTGCCAGCAGCAACCCTAGCGGGAGGGCAAATGAGCAGTTCTTC.

The chain combines TRBV19 with TRBJ2-1; 9 nucleotides align to TRBD2. The ends lost 4 bases at V and 3 bases at J; junction bases unmatched: 10. The CDR3 has 17 amino acids. Per germline, CDR1 LNHDA and CDR2 SQIVND (reference sequence). The CDR3 coding sequence is TGTGCCAGTAGTAATTCCCATAGCGGGAGAGTCTACAATGAGCAGTTCTTC. Encoded protein: CASSNSHSGRVYNEQFF.

The rearrangement links TRBV7-9 to TRBJ2-3, with 7 bases aligning to TRBD2. This CDR3 contains 13 residues. CDR1 SEHNR and CDR2 FQNEAQ come from the germline V gene (reference sequence). V was pared by 4 bases and J by 7 bases, with 5 bases of the junction left unmatched. CDR3 DNA: TGTGCCAGCAGCTCACTAGCGCGGAATACGCAGTATTTT. It encodes CASSSLARNTQYF.

J is TRBJ2-7 and V is TRBV2; the D is unclear. The V gene's germline CDR1 is SNHLY and CDR2 FYNNEI. The CDR3 sequence is 13 residues long. Trimming took off 7 bases at V and 0 bases at J, with 10 bases between the two ends. CDR3 in amino acids: CASTKEISYEQYF. CDR3 nucleotide sequence: TGTGCCAGCACCAAAGAGATCTCCTACGAGCAGTACTTC.

The chain uses TRBV6-5 and TRBJ1-2; D remains unclear. The CDR3 sequence is 13 residues long. Germline lookup yields CDR1 MNHEY and CDR2 SVGAGI. Trimming cost V 8 bases and J 4 bases, with 14 bases left between them. The DNA for the CDR3 is TGTGCCAGCCGAAAAACGTGGGGCTATGGCTACACCTTC. Translated: CASRKTWGYGYTF.

This CDR3 is CASRTSWSYEQYF. The CDR3 coding sequence is TGTGCCAGCAGGACAAGTTGGTCCTACGAGCAGTACTTC. V is TRBV28 and J is TRBJ2-7, with unresolved D. Germline CDR1 is MDHEN and CDR2 is SYDVKM. CDR3 size: 13 residues. V lost 6 bases and J 1 base, leaving 10 bases between the germline ends.

The V call is TRBV6-6, the J call TRBJ1-3, with D possibly matching TRBD1 (6 bases). This CDR3 comprises 15 residues. Germline values: CDR1 MNHNY, CDR2 SVGAGI (reference sequence). V was shortened by 6 bases and J by 0 bases, with 12 bases between the two germline ends. CDR3 sequence: CASSRQANSGNTIYF. The CDR3 nucleotides are TGTGCCAGCAGCCGACAGGCGAACTCTGGAAACACCATATATTTT.

The count of this clone is one. The rearrangement uses TRBV5-5 and TRBJ2-3, with TRBD2 matching over 7 bases. The ends lost 7 bases at V and 7 bases at J; junction bases unmatched: 9. CDR1 is SGHKS, CDR2 YYEKEE, per germline (reference sequence). This CDR3 contains 13 residues. The CDR3 DNA follows: TGTGCCAGCCGGGACTTCGGGGGGAATACGCAGTATTTT. This codes for CASRDFGGNTQYF.

The V gene is TRBV10-3, the J gene TRBJ2-7; 11 bases are shared with TRBD1. This CDR3 has 14 residues. The junction had 7 bases not matched to a gene; V was cut back by 6 bases and J by 6 bases. Germline V gives CDR1 ENHRY, CDR2 SYGVKD. The CDR3 DNA is TGTGCCATCAGGGCAGGACAGGGGGCAGGCGAGCAGTACTTC. It codes for CAIRAGQGAGEQYF.

The chain employs TRBV11-2 and TRBJ2-1; D might be TRBD2 (6 bases). This CDR3 has 15 amino acids. Deletions cut 1 base from V and 6 bases from J, with 13 bases between. The germline V gene has CDR1 SGHAT and CDR2 FQNNGV. The CDR3 nucleotides read TGTGCCAGCAGCTTAGTTAGCGGATCCCTCAATGAGCAGTTCTTC. Residues: CASSLVSGSLNEQFF.

This clone showed up just once. V is TRBV9 and J is TRBJ2-2, with unresolved D. Between the trimmed V and J ends, which lost 3 bases and 6 bases, there was a span of 21 bases. This CDR3 has 17 residues. Germline values: CDR1 SGDLS, CDR2 YYNGEE. The CDR3 loop is CASSAKSSVSLSGELFF. CDR3 coding DNA: TGTGCCAGCAGCGCAAAGTCCAGTGTCAGTTTGTCCGGGGAGCTGTTTTTT.

The chain carries TRBV7-9 and TRBJ1-1, with D possibly TRBD1 on 5 matching bases. This CDR3 contains 15 residues. V lost 3 bases, J lost 1 base, and 12 bases lay in between. Germline V gene data show CDR1 as SEHNR and CDR2 as FQNEAQ (reference sequence). The CDR3 DNA follows: TGTGCCAGCAGCTTTCCGGGGACCGGGAACACTGAAGCTTTCTTT. It yields the protein CASSFPGTGNTEAFF.

The chain combines TRBV6-5 with TRBJ2-5; possibly TRBD2 for D (5 bases). V gave up 0 bases and J gave up 5 bases, with 10 bases separating them. The germline CDR1 and CDR2 sequences are MNHEY and SVGAGI. The CDR3 has 14 amino acids. The CDR3: CASSYSRVGETQYF. In DNA, the CDR3 is TGTGCCAGCAGTTACTCGCGGGTCGGGGAGACCCAGTACTTC.

This chain joins TRBV11-3 and TRBJ2-7; no firm D call. Germline values: CDR1 SGHNT, CDR2 YENEEA. V lost 4 bases to trimming and J lost 5 bases, with 9 bases between them. This CDR3 contains 12 residues. In DNA, the CDR3 is TGTGCCAGCAGCTCCCCAGGCAACGAGCAGTACTTC. Translation gives CASSSPGNEQYF.

This clone was observed a handful of times. V is TRBV7-6 and J is TRBJ1-1; D may be TRBD1 (6 bases). With 5 bases removed from V and 4 bases from J, the gap between germline ends came to 8 bases. From germline, CDR1 is SGHVS and CDR2 FNYEAQ. This CDR3 is 12 amino acids long. Written as DNA, the CDR3 is TGTGCCAGCAGCCGAGGGGGCACTGAAGCTTTCTTT. Translating it yields CASSRGGTEAFF.

The genes are TRBV5-6 and TRBJ1-1; D is unclear. The germline V gene has CDR1 SGHDT and CDR2 YYEEEE. This CDR3 has 16 amino acids. Trimming removed 4 bases from V and 2 bases from J, with 18 bases in between. The CDR3: CASSAMGIRVNTEAFF. CDR3 nucleotide sequence: TGTGCCAGCAGCGCGATGGGGATAAGGGTAAACACTGAAGCTTTCTTT.

The rearrangement joins TRBV5-4 to TRBJ2-1; TRBD2 matches 7 bases. Germline V CDR1 and CDR2: SGHNT, YYREEE (reference sequence). Trimming took 2 bases from V and 3 from J; bases not matched to a gene: 5. The CDR3 loop spans 15 amino acids. The CDR3 protein is CASSLAGKVYNEQFF. CDR3 sequence (DNA): TGTGCCAGCAGCTTAGCGGGAAAGGTCTACAATGAGCAGTTCTTC.

The chain is built from TRBV2 and TRBJ1-5, with TRBD1 matching over 10 bases. The CDR3 length is 18 residues. The V and J ends lost 6 bases and 0 bases, in that order; junction bases with no gene match: 11. Looked up from germline, CDR1 is SNHLY and CDR2 is FYNNEI. As DNA, the CDR3 is TGTGCCAGCAGGGCGGACAGGGGGTGGTTGCTTAGCAATCAGCCCCAGCATTTT. The encoded protein is CASRADRGWLLSNQPQHF.

The chain employs TRBV28 and TRBJ1-3; D gene uncertain. Germline V gene data show CDR1 as MDHEN and CDR2 as SYDVKM. The V end lost 5 bases, the J end lost 2 bases, and 16 bases lay between the germline ends. The CDR3 covers 16 residues. The CDR3: CASSTLGWGTGNTIYF. CDR3 in DNA: TGTGCCAGCAGTACCTTGGGTTGGGGAACTGGAAACACCATATATTTT.